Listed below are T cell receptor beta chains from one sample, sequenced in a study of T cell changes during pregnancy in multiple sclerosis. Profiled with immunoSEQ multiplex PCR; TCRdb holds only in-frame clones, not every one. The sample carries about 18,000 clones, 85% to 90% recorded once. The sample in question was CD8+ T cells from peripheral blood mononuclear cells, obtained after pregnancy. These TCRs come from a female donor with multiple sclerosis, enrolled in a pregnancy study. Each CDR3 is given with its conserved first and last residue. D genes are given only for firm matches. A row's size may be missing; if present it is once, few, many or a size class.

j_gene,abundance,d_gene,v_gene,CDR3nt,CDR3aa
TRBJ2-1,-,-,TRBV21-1,TGTGCCAGCAGCAAAGAGGGGAGGACAGGGACCTACAATGAGCAGTTCTTC,CASSKEGRTGTYNEQFF
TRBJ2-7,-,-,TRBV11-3,TGTGCCAGCAGCTTAGAGGGCAGGGTGGGGTACGAGCAGTACTTC,CASSLEGRVGYEQYF
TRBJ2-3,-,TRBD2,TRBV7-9,TGTGCCAGCAGCGAAATACGGGACTACACAGATACGCAGTATTTT,CASSEIRDYTDTQYF
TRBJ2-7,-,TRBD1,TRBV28,TGTGCCAGCAGTTTATGGGCGGGGACAGGGTCCTACGAGCAGTACTTC,CASSLWAGTGSYEQYF
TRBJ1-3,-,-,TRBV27,TGTGCCAGCAGTTTATCCCCTCGAGGAATTTTGGCTGGAAACACCATATATTTT,CASSLSPRGILAGNTIYF
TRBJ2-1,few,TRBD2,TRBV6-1,TGTGCCAGCAGTGAAGCGGCGGGGGGAAGCTCCTACAATGAGCAGTTCTTC,CASSEAAGGSSYNEQFF
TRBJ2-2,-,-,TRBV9,TGTGCCAGCAGCATACTTTCCCTGGGGGAGCTGTTTTTT,CASSILSLGELFF
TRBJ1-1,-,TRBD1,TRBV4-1,TGCGCCAGCGAGAGGGGGCCGGGAACTGAAGCTTTCTTT,CASERGPGTEAFF
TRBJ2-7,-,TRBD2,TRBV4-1,TGCGCCAGCAGCCAATACAGCGGGGGGGTCGACGAGCAGTACTTC,CASSQYSGGVDEQYF
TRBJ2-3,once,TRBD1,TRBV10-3,TGTGCCATCAGTGGGGACAGGCGGACAGATACGCAGTATTTT,CAISGDRRTDTQYF
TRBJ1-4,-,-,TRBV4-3,TGCGCCAGCAGCCAAGATAGAGCAACTAATGAAAAACTGTTTTTT,CASSQDRATNEKLFF
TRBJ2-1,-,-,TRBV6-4,TGTGCCAGCAGTGACTCGACGGGGGGCTTCGATGAGCAGTTCTTC,CASSDSTGGFDEQFF
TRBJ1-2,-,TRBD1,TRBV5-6,TGTGCCAGCACCGGGGACAGGGAAGGAGACTATGGCTACACCTTC,CASTGDREGDYGYTF
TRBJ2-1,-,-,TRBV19,TGTGCCAGTATTTCTAGGGCGGGCAATGAGCAGTTCTTC,CASISRAGNEQFF
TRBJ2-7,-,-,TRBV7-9,TGTGCCAGCCTCCGGACACCGGGGGACGAGCAGTACTTC,CASLRTPGDEQYF
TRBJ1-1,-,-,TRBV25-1,TGTGCCAGCATCCAAGGGGGGGGACGCACTGAAGCTTTCTTT,CASIQGGGRTEAFF
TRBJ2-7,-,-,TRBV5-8,TGTGCCAGCAGCTTGGCGTTCTCGTTCTACGAGCAGTACTTC,CASSLAFSFYEQYF
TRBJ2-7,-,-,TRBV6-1,TGTGCCGGGTCCAATCGCGGGGACGGCTCCTACGAGCAGTACTTC,CAGSNRGDGSYEQYF
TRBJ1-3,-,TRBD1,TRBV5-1,TGCGCCAGCAGCTCCCAACAGGGGGCGACTGGAAACACCATATATTTT,CASSSQQGATGNTIYF
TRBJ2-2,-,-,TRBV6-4,TGTGCCAGCAGTGGCGGGACAGACAACACCGGGGAGCTGTTTTTT,CASSGGTDNTGELFF
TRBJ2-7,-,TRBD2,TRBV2,TGTGCCAGCAGTGAACACTACTCGGGACTAGCGTTCTACGAGCAGTACTTC,CASSEHYSGLAFYEQYF
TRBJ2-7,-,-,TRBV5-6,TGTGCCAGCAGCTTGTCATCGGGAGCTGAGCAGTACTTC,CASSLSSGAEQYF
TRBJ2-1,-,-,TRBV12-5,TGTGCTAGTGGTTTGGAACAGGGTCGCCCTGAGGACAATGAGCAGTTCTTC,CASGLEQGRPEDNEQFF
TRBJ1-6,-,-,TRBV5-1,TGCGCCAGCAGCTTCAAGGGGGATAATTCACCCCTCCACTTT,CASSFKGDNSPLHF
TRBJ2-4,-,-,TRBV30,TGTGCCTGGATGGATTGGAGACTAGCCAAAAACATTCAGTACTTC,CAWMDWRLAKNIQYF
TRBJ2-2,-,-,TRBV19,TGTGCCAGTAGTATGAGGCAGTCCACCGGGGAGCTGTTTTTT,CASSMRQSTGELFF
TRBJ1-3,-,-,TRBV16,TGTGCCAGCAGCCAATGGGGAGGCGCCTCTGGAAACACCATATATTTT,CASSQWGGASGNTIYF
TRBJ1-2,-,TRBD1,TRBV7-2,TGTGCCAGTCCAAAGGGGGACAGCCCTTCCGACGACAACTATGGCTACACCTTC,CASPKGDSPSDDNYGYTF
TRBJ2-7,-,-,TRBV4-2,TGTGCCAGCAGCCAAGAGGGACTTGCCTACGAGCAGTACTTC,CASSQEGLAYEQYF